This TCR beta chain was retrieved from a study of cytomegalovirus exposure and HLA in healthy donors. The PCR had 60 Vbeta and 13 Jbeta primers. Sequencing was performed with immunoSEQ multiplex PCR; in TCRdb, only in-frame clones are kept and a portion is missing. The sample yields approximately 190,000 clones, around 83% seen once. With regard to this clone: No antigen is known for it.

General observations from the study: TCR beta V- and J-gene trimming was later associated with a missense DCLRE1C variant. An analysis done earlier found most TCR beta V segments productive about 87% or about 30% of the time. Relative to equally common others, HLA-associated TCR beta chains showed greater clonal expansion in a later analysis. Cytomegalovirus association was assigned to about 150 TCR beta chains.

The CDR3 is made up of 15 amino acids. Losses at the gene ends were 9 bases for V and 4 bases for J; bases not matched to a gene: 9. Looked up from germline, CDR1 is MDHEN and CDR2 is SYDVKM. Input material: PBMCs. This chain links TRBV28 with TRBJ2-2; 9 nucleotides align to TRBD1. The source of this sequence is a woman under 30 in good health and CMV-seronegative. The CDR3 reads CASEGTGLGTGELFF. CDR3 nucleotide sequence: TGTGCCAGTGAAGGGACAGGGTTAGGCACCGGGGAGCTGTTTTTT.